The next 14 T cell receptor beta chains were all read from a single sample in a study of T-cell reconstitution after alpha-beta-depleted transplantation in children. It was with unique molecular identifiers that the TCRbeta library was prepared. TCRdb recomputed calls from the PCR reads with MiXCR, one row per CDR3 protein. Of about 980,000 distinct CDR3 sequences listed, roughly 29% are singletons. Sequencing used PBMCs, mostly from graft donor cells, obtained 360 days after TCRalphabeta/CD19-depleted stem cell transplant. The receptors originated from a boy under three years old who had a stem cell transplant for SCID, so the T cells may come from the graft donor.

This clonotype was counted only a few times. As DNA, the CDR3 is TGTGCCAGCAGCCCCTCCGAGACTACCCCTTATACGCAGTATTTT. This sequence encodes CASSPSETTPYTQYF. The V gene is TRBV3-1, the J gene TRBJ2-3; tentative D call: TRBD2 (5 bases). The V end lost 4 bases, the J end lost 7 bases, and 18 bases lay between the germline ends. The CDR3 spans 15 residues. Looked up from germline, CDR1 is LGHDT and CDR2 is YNNKEL (reference sequence).

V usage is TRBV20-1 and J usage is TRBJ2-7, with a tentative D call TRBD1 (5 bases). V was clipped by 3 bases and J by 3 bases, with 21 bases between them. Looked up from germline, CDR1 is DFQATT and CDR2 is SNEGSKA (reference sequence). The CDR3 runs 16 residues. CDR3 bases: TGCAGTGCTAGGGCGACAGCAAAAGGGTCCGTCTACGAGCAGTACTTC. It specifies CSARATAKGSVYEQYF.

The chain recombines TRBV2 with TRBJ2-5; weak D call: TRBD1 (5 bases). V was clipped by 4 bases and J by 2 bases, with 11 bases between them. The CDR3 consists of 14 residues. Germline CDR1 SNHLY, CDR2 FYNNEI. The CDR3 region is CASSVSRGQETQYF. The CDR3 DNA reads TGTGCCAGCAGTGTTTCAAGGGGTCAAGAGACCCAGTACTTC.

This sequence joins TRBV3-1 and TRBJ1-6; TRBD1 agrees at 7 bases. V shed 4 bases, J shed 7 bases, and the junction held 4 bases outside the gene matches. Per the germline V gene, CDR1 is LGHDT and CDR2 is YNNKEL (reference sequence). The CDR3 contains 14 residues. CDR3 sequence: CASSLRGSNSPLHF. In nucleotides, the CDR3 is TGTGCCAGCAGCCTCAGGGGGAGCAATTCACCCCTCCACTTT.

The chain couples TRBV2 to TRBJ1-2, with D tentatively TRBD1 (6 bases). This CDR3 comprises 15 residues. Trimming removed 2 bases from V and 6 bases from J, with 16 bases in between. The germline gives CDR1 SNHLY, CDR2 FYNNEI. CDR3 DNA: TGTGCCAGCAGTGAATCCCCAAACAGGGTCCATGGCTACACCTTC. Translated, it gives CASSESPNRVHGYTF.

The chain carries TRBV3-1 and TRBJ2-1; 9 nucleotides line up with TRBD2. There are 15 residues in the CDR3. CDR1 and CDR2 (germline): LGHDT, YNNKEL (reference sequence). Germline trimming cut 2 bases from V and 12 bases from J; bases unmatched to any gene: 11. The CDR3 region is CASSQLAGNLIGQFF. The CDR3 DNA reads TGTGCCAGCAGCCAACTAGCGGGAAATCTAATTGGGCAGTTCTTC.

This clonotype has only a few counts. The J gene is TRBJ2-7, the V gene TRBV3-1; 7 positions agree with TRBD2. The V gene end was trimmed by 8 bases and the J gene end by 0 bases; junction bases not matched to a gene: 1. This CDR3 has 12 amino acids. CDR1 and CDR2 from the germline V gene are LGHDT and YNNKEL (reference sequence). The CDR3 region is CASGEGSYEQYF. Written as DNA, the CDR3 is TGTGCCAGCGGGGAGGGCTCCTACGAGCAGTACTTC.

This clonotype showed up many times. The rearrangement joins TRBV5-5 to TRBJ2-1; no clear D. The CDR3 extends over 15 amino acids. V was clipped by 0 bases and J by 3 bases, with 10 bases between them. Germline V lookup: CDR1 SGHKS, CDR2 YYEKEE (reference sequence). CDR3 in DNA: TGTGCCAGCAGCTTGGTTAGGGTGGTCTACAATGAGCAGTTCTTC. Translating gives CASSLVRVVYNEQFF.

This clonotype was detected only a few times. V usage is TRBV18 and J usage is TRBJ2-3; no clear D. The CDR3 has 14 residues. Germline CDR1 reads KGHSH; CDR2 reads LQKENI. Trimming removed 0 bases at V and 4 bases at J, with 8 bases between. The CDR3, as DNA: TGTGCCAGCTCACCACCGTGGGCCCCAGATACGCAGTATTTT. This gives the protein CASSPPWAPDTQYF. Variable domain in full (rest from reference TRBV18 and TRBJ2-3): NAGVMQNPRHLVRRRGQEARLRCSPMKGHSHVYWYRQLPEEGLKFMVYLQKENIIDESGMPKERFSAEFPKEGPSILRIQQVVRGDSAAYFCASSPPWAPDTQYFGPGTRLTVL.

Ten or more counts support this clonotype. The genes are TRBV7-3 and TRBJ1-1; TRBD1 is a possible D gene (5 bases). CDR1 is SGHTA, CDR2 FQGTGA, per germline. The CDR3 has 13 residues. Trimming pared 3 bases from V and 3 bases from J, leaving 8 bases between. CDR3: CASSFDSYTEAFF. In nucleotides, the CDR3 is TGTGCCAGCAGCTTTGACAGCTACACTGAAGCTTTCTTT. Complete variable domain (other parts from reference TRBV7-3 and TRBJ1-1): GAGVSQTPSNKVTEKGKYVELRCDPISGHTALYWYRQSLGQGPEFLIYFQGTGAADDSGLPNDRFFAVRPEGSVSTLKIQRTERGDSAVYLCASSFDSYTEAFFGQGTRLTVV.

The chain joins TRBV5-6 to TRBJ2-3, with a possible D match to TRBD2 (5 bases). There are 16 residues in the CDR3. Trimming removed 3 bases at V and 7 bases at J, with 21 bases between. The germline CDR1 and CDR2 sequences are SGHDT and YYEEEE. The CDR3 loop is CASSYPGLALAHTQYF. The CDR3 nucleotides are TGTGCCAGCAGCTACCCAGGACTGGCGCTCGCTCATACGCAGTATTTT.

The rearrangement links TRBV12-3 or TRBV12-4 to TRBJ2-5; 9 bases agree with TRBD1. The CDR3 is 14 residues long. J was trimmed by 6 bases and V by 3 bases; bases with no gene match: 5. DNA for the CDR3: TGTGCCAGCAGTTTCTTACAGGGGGCAAAGACCCAGTACTTC. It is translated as CASSFLQGAKTQYF.

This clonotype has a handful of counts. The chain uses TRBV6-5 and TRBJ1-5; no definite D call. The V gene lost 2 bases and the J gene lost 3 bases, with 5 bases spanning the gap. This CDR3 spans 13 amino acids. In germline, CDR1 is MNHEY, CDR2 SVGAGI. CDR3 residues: CASSYTPNQPQHF. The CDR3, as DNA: TGTGCCAGCAGTTACACTCCCAATCAGCCCCAGCATTTT.

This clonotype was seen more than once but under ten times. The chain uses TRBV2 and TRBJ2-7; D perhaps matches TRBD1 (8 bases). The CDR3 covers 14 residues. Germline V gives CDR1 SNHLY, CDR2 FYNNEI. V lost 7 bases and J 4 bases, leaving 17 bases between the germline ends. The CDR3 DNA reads TGTGCCAGCATCCCCGGACAGGGACTATACGAGCAGTACTTC. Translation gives CASIPGQGLYEQYF. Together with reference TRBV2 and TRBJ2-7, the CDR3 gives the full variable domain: EPEVTQTPSHQVTQMGQEVILRCVPISNHLYFYWYRQILGQKVEFLVSFYNNEISEKSEIFDDQFSVERPDGSNFTLKIRSTKLEDSAMYFCASIPGQGLYEQYFGPGTRLTVT.